The 8 T cell receptor beta chains in this list originate from one sample, sequenced in a study of T-cell memory formation after mild COVID-19. TCRdb re-called the 5' RACE reads through MiXCR, storing one row per CDR3 protein. This sample yields 300,000 to 400,000 distinct CDR3 sequences, of which around 30% are seen a single time; approximately 13% belongs to the top ten. Specimen: PBMCs or a T cell subset sorted from them (not recorded which). These receptors came from an adult woman who had mild COVID-19 (a few samples of this study predate the infection). Cell type and time point are not known.

The chain links TRBV4-3 to TRBJ2-5; the D is unclear. The CDR3 extends over 14 amino acids. Germline V gene sequence: CDR1 LGHNA, CDR2 YSLEER. Deletions cut 4 bases from V and 1 base from J, with 10 bases between. CDR3: CASSPRWAQETQYF. CDR3 nucleotides: TGCGCCAGCAGCCCCAGGTGGGCCCAAGAGACCCAGTACTTC.

V usage is TRBV6-1 and J usage is TRBJ1-5; 8 nucleotides align to TRBD1. CDR1 MNHNS and CDR2 SASEGT come from the germline V gene. The CDR3 runs to 13 residues. Trimming at V came to 7 bases and at J to 6 bases, leaving 5 bases not matched to a gene. In nucleotides, the CDR3 is TGTGCCAGCATTGGCACAGGGGGTCAGCCCCAGCATTTT. It encodes CASIGTGGQPQHF.

CDR3 in DNA: TGTGCCAGCAGCTCATCCAACCCGGGACTAGGATCCTACGAGCAGTACTTC. Protein: CASSSSNPGLGSYEQYF. V usage is TRBV7-9 and J usage is TRBJ2-7; 8 nucleotides line up with TRBD2. Germline V gene sequence: CDR1 SEHNR, CDR2 FQNEAQ (reference sequence). V trimming: 4 bases; J trimming: 1 base; junction bases outside the gene matches: 12. This CDR3 contains 17 residues. Variable domain in full (rest from reference TRBV7-9 and TRBJ2-7): DTGVSQNPRHKITKRGQNVTFRCDPISEHNRLYWYRQTLGQGPEFLTYFQNEAQLEKSRLLSDRFSAERPKGSFSTLEIQRTEQGDSAMYLCASSSSNPGLGSYEQYFGPGTRLTVT.

This clonotype has only a few counts. The genes are TRBV20-1 and TRBJ2-3; no firm D call. This CDR3 contains 15 residues. Germline V CDR1 and CDR2: DFQATT, SNEGSKA (reference sequence). Trimming removed 0 bases from V and 3 bases from J, with 13 bases in between. As DNA, the CDR3 is TGCAGTGCTAGAGATACCCTACTACCTACAGATACGCAGTATTTT. Amino acid sequence: CSARDTLLPTDTQYF.

This clonotype was counted only a few times. This chain joins TRBV20-1 and TRBJ2-5; 8 positions agree with TRBD1. The germline V gene has CDR1 DFQATT and CDR2 SNEGSKA (reference sequence). Trimming cost V 2 bases and J 5 bases; bases outside gene matches: 13. The CDR3 extends over 16 amino acids. The CDR3 DNA is TGCAGTGCTAGATCCGCGCAGGGGGCGCCCCGGGAGACCCAGTACTTC. Residues: CSARSAQGAPRETQYF.

This clonotype was seen more than once but under ten times. V and J are TRBV29-1 and TRBJ2-7; possible D gene TRBD1, 6 bases. V was pared by 1 base and J by 2 bases, with 15 bases between. The CDR3 is 15 amino acids. In germline, CDR1 is SQVTM, CDR2 ANQGSEA. CDR3 amino acids: CSVEVWSGTTYEQYF. In nucleotides, the CDR3 is TGCAGCGTTGAAGTGTGGTCAGGGACAACCTACGAGCAGTACTTC.

The J gene is TRBJ2-1, the V gene TRBV24-1, with D possibly being TRBD1 (6 bases). CDR3 length equals 14 residues. Trimming removed 9 bases from V and 5 bases from J, with 16 bases in between. In germline, CDR1 is KGHDR, CDR2 SFDVKD. The CDR3 bases are TGTGCCACCCAGCCAGGGGTCCCTAACAATGAGCAGTTCTTC. Its translation: CATQPGVPNNEQFF.

For the CDR3, the DNA is TGCAGCGCCGCGGTAGGGAATCCTGAAGCTTTCTTT. Protein product: CSAAVGNPEAFF. The chain couples TRBV29-1 to TRBJ1-1; D is uncertain. Trimming stripped 7 bases from V and 6 bases from J, with 15 bases between. The germline V gene has CDR1 SQVTM and CDR2 ANQGSEA. The CDR3 is made up of 12 amino acids.